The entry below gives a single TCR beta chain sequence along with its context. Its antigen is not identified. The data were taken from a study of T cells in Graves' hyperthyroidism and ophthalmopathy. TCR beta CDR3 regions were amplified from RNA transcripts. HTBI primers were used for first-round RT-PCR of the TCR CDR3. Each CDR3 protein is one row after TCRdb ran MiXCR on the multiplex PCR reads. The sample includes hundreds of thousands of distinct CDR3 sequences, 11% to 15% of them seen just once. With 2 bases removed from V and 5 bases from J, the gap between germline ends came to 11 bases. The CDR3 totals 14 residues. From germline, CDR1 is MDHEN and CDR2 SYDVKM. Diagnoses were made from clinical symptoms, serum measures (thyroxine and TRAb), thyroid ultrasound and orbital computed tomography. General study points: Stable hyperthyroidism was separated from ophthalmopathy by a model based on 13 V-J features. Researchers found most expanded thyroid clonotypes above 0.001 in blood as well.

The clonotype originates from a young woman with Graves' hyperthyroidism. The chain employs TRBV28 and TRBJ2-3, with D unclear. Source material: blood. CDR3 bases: TGTGCCAGCAGTTTACATAACTTGGAAGATACGCAGTATTTT. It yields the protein CASSLHNLEDTQYF.